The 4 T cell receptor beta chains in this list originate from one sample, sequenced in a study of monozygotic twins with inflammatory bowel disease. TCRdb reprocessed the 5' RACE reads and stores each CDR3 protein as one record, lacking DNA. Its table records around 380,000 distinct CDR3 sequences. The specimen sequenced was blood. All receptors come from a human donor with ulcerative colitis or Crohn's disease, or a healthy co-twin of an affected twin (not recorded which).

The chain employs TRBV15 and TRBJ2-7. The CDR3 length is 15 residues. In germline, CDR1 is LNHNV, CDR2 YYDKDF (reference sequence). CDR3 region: CATSREQGGSYEQYF.

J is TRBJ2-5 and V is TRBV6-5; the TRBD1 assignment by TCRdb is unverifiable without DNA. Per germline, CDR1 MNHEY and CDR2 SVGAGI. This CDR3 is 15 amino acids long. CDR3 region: CASSSGGTVQETQYF.

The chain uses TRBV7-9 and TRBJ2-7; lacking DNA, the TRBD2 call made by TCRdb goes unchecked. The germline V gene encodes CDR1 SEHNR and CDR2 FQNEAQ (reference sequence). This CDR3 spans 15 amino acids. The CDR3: CASSAILAGSYEQYF.

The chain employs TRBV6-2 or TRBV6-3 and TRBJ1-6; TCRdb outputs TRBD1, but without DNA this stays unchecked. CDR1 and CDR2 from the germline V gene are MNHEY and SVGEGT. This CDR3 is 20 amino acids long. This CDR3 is CASSTSDRGSRSSYNSPLHF.